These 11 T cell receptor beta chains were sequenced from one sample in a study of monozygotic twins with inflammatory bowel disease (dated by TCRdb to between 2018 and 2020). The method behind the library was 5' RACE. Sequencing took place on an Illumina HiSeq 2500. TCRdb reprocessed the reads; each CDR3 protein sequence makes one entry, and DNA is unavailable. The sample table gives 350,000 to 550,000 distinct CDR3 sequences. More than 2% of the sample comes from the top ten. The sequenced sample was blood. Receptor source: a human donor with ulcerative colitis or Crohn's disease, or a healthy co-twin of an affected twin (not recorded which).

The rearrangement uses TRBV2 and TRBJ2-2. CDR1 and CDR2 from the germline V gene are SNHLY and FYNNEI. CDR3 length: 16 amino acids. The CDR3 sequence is CASSENRLLNTGELFF.

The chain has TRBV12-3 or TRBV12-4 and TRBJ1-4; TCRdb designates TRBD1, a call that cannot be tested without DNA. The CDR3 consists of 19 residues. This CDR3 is CASSLGLSPWRTVGEKLFF.

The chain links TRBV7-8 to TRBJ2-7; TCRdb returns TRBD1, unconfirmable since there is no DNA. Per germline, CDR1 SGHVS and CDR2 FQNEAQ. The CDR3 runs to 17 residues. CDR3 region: CASSLAIGAGQAYEQYF.

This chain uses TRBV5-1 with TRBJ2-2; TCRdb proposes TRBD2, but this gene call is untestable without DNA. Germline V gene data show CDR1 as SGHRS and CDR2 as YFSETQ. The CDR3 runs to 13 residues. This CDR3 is CASSPSGNGELFF.

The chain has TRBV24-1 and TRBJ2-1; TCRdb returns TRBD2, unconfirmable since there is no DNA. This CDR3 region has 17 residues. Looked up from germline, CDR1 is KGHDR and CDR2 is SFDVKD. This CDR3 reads CATSDVSGTSGRNEQFF.

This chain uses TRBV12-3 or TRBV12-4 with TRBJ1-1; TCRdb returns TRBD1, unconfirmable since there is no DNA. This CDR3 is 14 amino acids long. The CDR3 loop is CASSFSSPTGGTFF.

CDR3 in amino acids: CASSPNPKLGANEQFF. The V call is TRBV4-1, the J call TRBJ2-1; the TCRdb call, TRBD1, lacks DNA for checking. This CDR3 region has 16 residues. Germline CDR1 MGHRA, CDR2 YSYEKL.

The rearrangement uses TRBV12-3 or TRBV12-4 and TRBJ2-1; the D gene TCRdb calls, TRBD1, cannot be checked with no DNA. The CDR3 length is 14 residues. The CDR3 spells CASTDRGVYNEQFF.

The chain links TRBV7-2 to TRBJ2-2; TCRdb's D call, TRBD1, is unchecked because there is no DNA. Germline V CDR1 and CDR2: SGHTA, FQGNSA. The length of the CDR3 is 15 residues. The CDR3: CASSQGQAHTGELFF.

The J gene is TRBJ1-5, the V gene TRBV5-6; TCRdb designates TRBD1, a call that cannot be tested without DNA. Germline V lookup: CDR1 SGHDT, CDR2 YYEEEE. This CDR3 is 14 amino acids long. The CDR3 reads CASSPETGNQPQHF.

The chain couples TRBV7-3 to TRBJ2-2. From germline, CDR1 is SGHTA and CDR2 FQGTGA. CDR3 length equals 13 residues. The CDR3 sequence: CASSYTQTGELFF.